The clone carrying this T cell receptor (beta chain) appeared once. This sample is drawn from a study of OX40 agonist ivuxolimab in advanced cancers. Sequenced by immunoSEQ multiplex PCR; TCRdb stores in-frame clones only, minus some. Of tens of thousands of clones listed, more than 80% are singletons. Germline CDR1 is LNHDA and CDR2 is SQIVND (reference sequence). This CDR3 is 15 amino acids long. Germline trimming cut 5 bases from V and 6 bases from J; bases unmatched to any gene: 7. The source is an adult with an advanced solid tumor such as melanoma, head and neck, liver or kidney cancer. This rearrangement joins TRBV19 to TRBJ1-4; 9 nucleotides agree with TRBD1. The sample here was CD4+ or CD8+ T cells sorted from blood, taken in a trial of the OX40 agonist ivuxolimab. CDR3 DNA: TGTGCCAGTAGTCCAGAACAGGGGGCGTATGAAAAACTGTTTTTT. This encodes CASSPEQGAYEKLFF.